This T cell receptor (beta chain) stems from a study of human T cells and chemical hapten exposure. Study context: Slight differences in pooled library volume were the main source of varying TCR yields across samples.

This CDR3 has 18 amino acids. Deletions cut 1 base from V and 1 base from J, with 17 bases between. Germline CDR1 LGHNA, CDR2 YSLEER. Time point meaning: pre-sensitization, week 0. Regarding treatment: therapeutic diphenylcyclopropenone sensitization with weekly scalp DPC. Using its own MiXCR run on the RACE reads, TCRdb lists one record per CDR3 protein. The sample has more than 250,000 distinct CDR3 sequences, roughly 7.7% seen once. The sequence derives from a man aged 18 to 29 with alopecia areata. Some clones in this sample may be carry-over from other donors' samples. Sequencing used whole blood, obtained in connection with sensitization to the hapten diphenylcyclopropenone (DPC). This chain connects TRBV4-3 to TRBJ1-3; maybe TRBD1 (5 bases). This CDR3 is CASSQVLAGLGSGNTIYF. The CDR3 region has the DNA TGCGCCAGCAGCCAAGTCCTCGCGGGGCTTGGGTCTGGAAACACCATATATTTT.